A single sample gave rise to the 21 T cell receptor beta chains below, sequenced in a study of shared clonotypes between healthy human individuals. CD45RO-negative, CCR7-selected cells formed the naive CD8 fraction, which excluded terminally differentiated effector memory CD45RA+ cells. The protocol was immunoSEQ multiplex PCR, while the TCRdb copy is restricted to in-frame clones and leaves out a portion. The table lists around 650,000 clones, about 96% of them singletons. The specimen sequenced was naive CD8+ T cells sorted from blood. All receptors come from a woman under 40 in good health.

The chain has TRBV28 and TRBJ2-1, with 11 bases aligning to TRBD2. Germline CDR1 and CDR2: MDHEN and SYDVKM. The CDR3 length is 14 residues. With V trimmed by 6 bases and J by 8 bases, 6 bases remained unmatched. DNA for the CDR3: TGTGCCAGCAGAAGACTAGCGGGATTCGATGAGCAGTTCTTC. It translates to CASRRLAGFDEQFF.

This chain links TRBV5-8 with TRBJ1-1; D possibly corresponds to TRBD1 (6 bases). Trimming removed 4 bases from V and 4 bases from J, with 14 bases in between. The V gene's germline CDR1 is SGHTS and CDR2 YDEGEE. CDR3 length: 14 residues. The CDR3 loop reads CASSLDGGATEAFF. For the CDR3, the DNA is TGTGCCAGCAGCCTGGACGGGGGGGCCACTGAAGCTTTCTTT.

The chain recombines TRBV28 with TRBJ2-7; D is possibly TRBD1 (6 bases). The CDR3 has 16 residues. Germline lookup yields CDR1 MDHEN and CDR2 SYDVKM. V was shortened by 5 bases and J by 9 bases, with 26 bases between the two germline ends. In nucleotides, the CDR3 is TGTGCCAGCAGTAAAACGGGACACCATCCTCGGAGCGCGCAGTACTTC. Protein product: CASSKTGHHPRSAQYF. Looking up the rest from reference TRBV28 and TRBJ2-7 gives the full variable domain: DVKVTQSSRYLVKRTGEKVFLECVQDMDHENMFWYRQDPGLGLRLIYFSYDVKMKEKGDIPEGYSVSREKKERFSLILESASTNQTSMYLCASSKTGHHPRSAQYFGPGTRLTVT.

The J gene is TRBJ2-7, the V gene TRBV5-6; D not certain. Germline V lookup: CDR1 SGHDT, CDR2 YYEEEE. V gave up 1 base and J gave up 6 bases, with 5 bases separating them. The CDR3 is 11 residues long. The CDR3 region has the DNA TGTGCCAGCAGCTTGCTACTCGAGCAGTACTTC. Translating gives CASSLLLEQYF.

This clone appeared once. The chain couples TRBV11-2 to TRBJ2-7, with 8 bases identical to TRBD1. Germline assignment: CDR1 SGHAT and CDR2 FQNNGV. Trimming took 8 bases from V and 4 from J; bases not matched to a gene: 7. This CDR3 contains 13 residues. CDR3: CASGLTGGYEQYF. DNA for the CDR3: TGTGCCAGCGGGCTAACAGGGGGATACGAGCAGTACTTC.

CDR3 protein: CASSQSLAGENEQFF. In DNA, the CDR3 is TGTGCCAGCAGCCAATCGCTAGCGGGAGAAAATGAGCAGTTCTTC. The V call is TRBV16, the J call TRBJ2-1; 10 nucleotides line up with TRBD2. CDR1 and CDR2 (germline): KGHSY, FQNENV. This CDR3 region has 15 residues. Germline trimming cut 0 bases from V and 7 bases from J; bases unmatched to any gene: 3. The full variable domain, rest sourced from reference TRBV16 and TRBJ2-1, is GEEVAQTPKHLVRGEGQKAKLYCAPIKGHSYVFWYQQVLKNEFKFLISFQNENVFDETGMPKERFSAKCLPNSPCSLEIQATKLEDSAVYFCASSQSLAGENEQFFGPGTRLTVL.

In the case of this clone: Other DNA sequences in the sample encode the same CDR3. The V call is TRBV27, the J call TRBJ2-1; 11 bases line up with TRBD2. CDR3 length: 16 residues. The germline CDR1 and CDR2 sequences are MNHEY and SMNVEV (reference sequence). Losses at the gene ends were 5 bases for V and 3 bases for J; bases not matched to a gene: 6. The DNA of the CDR3 is TGTGCCAGCAGTCTACTCCTAGCGGGAGGCTACAATGAGCAGTTCTTC. This encodes CASSLLLAGGYNEQFF.

The rearrangement links TRBV2 to TRBJ2-1; D ambiguous. The CDR3 consists of 15 residues. Germline assignment: CDR1 SNHLY and CDR2 FYNNEI. V lost 7 bases and J 2 bases, leaving 15 bases between the germline ends. CDR3 DNA sequence: TGTGCCAGCAAACCCGCGCGGCCTACCTACAATGAGCAGTTCTTC. The encoded protein is CASKPARPTYNEQFF.

The chain couples TRBV6-4 to TRBJ1-5; D is undetermined. V lost 2 bases and J 0 bases, leaving 20 bases between the germline ends. The CDR3 has 19 residues. Germline V gives CDR1 MRHNA, CDR2 SNTAGT. The CDR3 sequence is CASSDLLWPTGNSNQPQHF. The CDR3 DNA sequence: TGTGCCAGCAGTGACCTCCTGTGGCCCACGGGCAATAGCAATCAGCCCCAGCATTTT.

The V and J genes are TRBV29-1 and TRBJ2-1, with 7 bases that match TRBD1. This CDR3 region has 14 residues. The ends lost 2 bases at V and 8 bases at J; junction bases unmatched: 9. The V gene's germline CDR1 is SQVTM and CDR2 ANQGSEA. CDR3 amino acids: CSVERPGGLDEQFF. Here the CDR3 DNA reads TGCAGCGTTGAACGGCCAGGGGGTCTCGATGAGCAGTTCTTC.

This clone was found once. The chain links TRBV6-6 to TRBJ2-5, with D maybe TRBD2 (6 bases). This CDR3 has 15 amino acids. Germline V gene sequence: CDR1 MNHNY, CDR2 SVGAGI (reference sequence). V was shortened by 1 base and J by 6 bases, with 15 bases between the two germline ends. The CDR3 region is CASSYWQGRSQTQYF. For the CDR3, the DNA is TGTGCCAGCAGTTACTGGCAAGGGAGGTCGCAGACCCAGTACTTC.

The rearrangement joins TRBV28 to TRBJ2-7; D gene ambiguous. V lost 3 bases and J 2 bases, leaving 8 bases between the germline ends. The germline CDR1 and CDR2 sequences are MDHEN and SYDVKM. The CDR3 is made up of 13 amino acids. The CDR3 nucleotides read TGTGCCAGCAGTTTCGACGGACCCTACGAGCAGTACTTC. It specifies CASSFDGPYEQYF.

This chain links TRBV28 with TRBJ2-7, with 9 bases lining up with TRBD2. This CDR3 is built from 15 residues. V lost 8 bases, J lost 5 bases, and 13 bases stayed unmatched. The germline CDR1 and CDR2 sequences are MDHEN and SYDVKM. CDR3: CASGSQREDTHEQYF. CDR3 DNA sequence: TGTGCCAGCGGCTCCCAGCGGGAGGACACCCACGAGCAGTACTTC.

The chain recombines TRBV5-6 with TRBJ2-7, with D perhaps TRBD2 (5 bases). The CDR3 loop spans 13 amino acids. Trimming shortened V by 4 bases and J by 2 bases, and 10 bases separated the two germline ends. Per germline, CDR1 SGHDT and CDR2 YYEEEE. This CDR3 reads CASSVGGTYEQYF. In DNA, the CDR3 is TGTGCCAGCAGCGTCGGAGGAACCTACGAGCAGTACTTC.

This chain connects TRBV7-9 to TRBJ2-7; TRBD2 agrees at 8 bases. The CDR3 has 18 amino acids. After removal of 5 bases from V and 2 bases from J, the junction contained 17 bases not matched to a gene. Germline assignment: CDR1 SEHNR and CDR2 FQNEAQ (reference sequence). CDR3 amino acids: CASSPWGGRPVEAYEQYF. The CDR3 DNA is TGTGCCAGCAGCCCCTGGGGCGGGAGGCCGGTAGAGGCCTACGAGCAGTACTTC.

The chain couples TRBV6-6 to TRBJ2-7; 11 bases align to TRBD1. CDR1 MNHNY and CDR2 SVGAGI come from the germline V gene (reference sequence). V lost 6 bases to trimming and J lost 3 bases; unmatched junction nucleotides: 7. The CDR3 is 15 amino acids. The CDR3 region is CASSPGTGGFYEQYF. In nucleotides, the CDR3 is TGTGCCAGCAGCCCTGGGACAGGGGGTTTCTACGAGCAGTACTTC.

V is TRBV20-1 and J is TRBJ2-7, with D unclear. Trimming took 6 bases from V and 6 from J, leaving 6 bases between them. The CDR3 runs to 9 residues. Germline loops: CDR1 DFQATT, CDR2 SNEGSKA (reference sequence). The CDR3 DNA is TGCAGTGCCGGACCCGAGCAGTACTTC. Translating gives CSAGPEQYF.

The rearrangement uses TRBV27 and TRBJ2-3, with 9 positions matching TRBD2. V was clipped by 6 bases and J by 7 bases; unmatched bases: 5. Per the germline V gene, CDR1 is MNHEY and CDR2 is SMNVEV (reference sequence). This CDR3 has 13 amino acids. In DNA, the CDR3 is TGTGCCAGCAGCCGCCTAGCGGGGAATACGCAGTATTTT. It yields the protein CASSRLAGNTQYF.

The chain joins TRBV4-1 to TRBJ2-3, with 8 bases that match TRBD1. V was pared by 2 bases and J by 2 bases, with 12 bases of the junction left unmatched. CDR3 size: 18 residues. Germline V gives CDR1 MGHRA, CDR2 YSYEKL. The CDR3 here is CASSQYSGTGLNTDTQYF. DNA of the CDR3: TGCGCCAGCAGCCAATACTCCGGGACAGGCCTGAACACAGATACGCAGTATTTT.

The table lists this clone with a count of one. The V gene is TRBV10-1, the J gene TRBJ2-5; possibly TRBD2 for D (5 bases). Trimming shortened V by 10 bases and J by 6 bases, and 18 bases separated the two germline ends. Germline V CDR1 and CDR2: WNHNN, SYGVQD (reference sequence). The CDR3 has 13 residues. The CDR3 loop reads CATMDRAGKTQYF. DNA for the CDR3: TGCGCCACCATGGATAGGGCCGGGAAGACCCAGTACTTC.

The genes are TRBV14 and TRBJ2-1, with TRBD2 matching 9 bases. Trimming cost V 4 bases and J 6 bases; bases outside gene matches: 4. In germline, CDR1 is SGHDN, CDR2 FVKESK. The CDR3 is 14 residues long. CDR3 coding DNA: TGTGCCAGCAGCCCGACGACTAGCGGCAATGAGCAGTTCTTC. As protein: CASSPTTSGNEQFF.